Below are 21 T cell receptor beta chains sequenced from a single sample in a study of CD8+ T cells in alopecia areata. Specified treatment: oral pan-JAK inhibitor, 5-10 mg twice daily. Peripheral blood samples and lesional scalp punch biopsies were obtained from alopecia areata patients. RNA extraction was followed by reverse transcription into cDNA, which acted as the sequencing template. The repertoire was sequenced with immunoSEQ multiplex PCR; TCRdb's copy has only in-frame clones and lacks some. Of around 12,000 clones in the sample, 65% to 70% were seen once. The material was skin, obtained at week 4, from a patient treated with tofacitinib. The source of these receptors is a human donor with alopecia areata.

This clone was seen a single time. V is TRBV6-8 and J is TRBJ2-4, with TRBD1 matching over 8 bases. The CDR3 spans 15 residues. The junction had 4 bases not matched to a gene; V was cut back by 5 bases and J by 1 base. Germline CDR1 reads MNHGY; CDR2 reads SAAAGT. The CDR3 here is CASSGDRRAKNIQYF. The CDR3 nucleotides read TGTGCCAGCAGTGGGGACAGGAGGGCCAAAAACATTCAGTACTTC.

This clone has just a few counts. The chain couples TRBV6-5 to TRBJ2-3; 7 nucleotides line up with TRBD2. The CDR3 length is 15 residues. CDR1 is MNHEY, CDR2 SVGAGI, per germline. Trimming at V came to 0 bases and at J to 6 bases, leaving 6 bases not matched to a gene. In DNA, the CDR3 is TGTGCCAGCAGTTACTCTTTGGCGGGGGTGGATACGCAGTATTTT. It translates to CASSYSLAGVDTQYF.

The chain is built from TRBV7-9 and TRBJ1-1, with D possibly TRBD1 on 5 matching bases. CDR3 length: 16 amino acids. Trimming shortened V by 0 bases and J by 1 base, and 12 bases separated the two germline ends. CDR1 and CDR2 from the germline V gene are SEHNR and FQNEAQ (reference sequence). The DNA for the CDR3 is TGTGCCAGCAGCTTAGCGGGGGAGTGGGGGAACACTGAAGCTTTCTTT. Its translation: CASSLAGEWGNTEAFF.

This chain connects TRBV5-4 to TRBJ2-7, with unresolved D. The germline V and J ends were trimmed by 0 bases and 3 bases, with 10 bases remaining between them. The CDR3 runs to 14 residues. The germline CDR1 and CDR2 sequences are SGHNT and YYREEE (reference sequence). The CDR3 protein is CASSLGPDVYEQYF. CDR3 nucleotides: TGTGCCAGCAGCTTGGGGCCGGACGTCTACGAGCAGTACTTC.

The V gene is TRBV27, the J gene TRBJ2-7; 11 bases are a match to TRBD2. CDR1 is MNHEY and CDR2 is SMNVEV in the germline V gene (reference sequence). V shed 5 bases and J 5 bases; nucleotides not matched to a gene: 8. The CDR3 is 15 amino acids. This CDR3 reads CASSPHPSGGNEQYF. The CDR3 nucleotides read TGTGCCAGCAGTCCTCATCCTAGCGGGGGGAACGAGCAGTACTTC.

This clone occurred a few times. The chain has TRBV27 and TRBJ2-7; 8 nucleotides align to TRBD2. J lost 2 bases, V lost 5 bases, and 8 bases had no gene match. The CDR3 is made up of 15 amino acids. Germline CDR1 reads MNHEY; CDR2 reads SMNVEV (reference sequence). The CDR3 sequence: CASSPRGGIAYEQYF. The CDR3 nucleotides read TGTGCCAGCAGTCCCCGGGGGGGGATAGCCTACGAGCAGTACTTC.

This clone is classed as medium-sized. This chain connects TRBV5-4 to TRBJ2-5; 12 bases align to TRBD2. Looked up from germline, CDR1 is SGHNT and CDR2 is YYREEE (reference sequence). The CDR3 loop spans 18 amino acids. The junction had 10 bases not matched to a gene; V was cut back by 0 bases and J by 4 bases. CDR3: CASSLDGASGGAAETQYF. The CDR3 bases are TGTGCCAGCAGCTTGGACGGGGCTAGCGGGGGGGCGGCAGAGACCCAGTACTTC.

As to this clone: At one end, the junction sequence differs from germline, possibly due to a read error. This chain uses TRBV5-4 with TRBJ1-2, with D hard to call. The CDR3 has 12 residues. Germline V CDR1 and CDR2: SGHNT, YYREEE (reference sequence). CDR3 nucleotides: TGCGCCAGCAGCCAAGATGAGAACGGCTACACCTTC. Its translation is CASSQDENGYTF.

In DNA, the CDR3 is TGTGCCAGCAGTGATGAGGGCACCTGGAGGGGTGAAAAACTGTTTTTT. This encodes CASSDEGTWRGEKLFF. The rearrangement uses TRBV6-1 and TRBJ1-4; weak D call: TRBD1 (5 bases). Trimming cost V 3 bases and J 7 bases, with 18 bases left between them. There are 16 residues in the CDR3. The germline CDR1 and CDR2 sequences are MNHNS and SASEGT.

The chain has TRBV5-1 and TRBJ2-1, with D uncertain. The length of the CDR3 is 15 residues. Germline assignment: CDR1 SGHRS and CDR2 YFSETQ. The V gene lost 0 bases and the J gene lost 5 bases, with 12 bases spanning the gap. The CDR3 spells CASSLAVGRNNEQFF. The CDR3 nucleotides are TGCGCCAGCAGCTTGGCGGTGGGAAGAAACAATGAGCAGTTCTTC.

This chain joins TRBV7-3 and TRBJ1-1; possibly TRBD1 for D (5 bases). Trimming cost V 5 bases and J 1 base, with 8 bases left between them. The length of the CDR3 is 13 residues. CDR1 and CDR2 from the germline V gene are SGHTA and FQGTGA. The CDR3: CASSQGGNTEAFF. CDR3 nucleotide sequence: TGTGCCAGCAGCCAGGGAGGGAACACTGAAGCTTTCTTT.

V and J are TRBV9 and TRBJ2-2, with TRBD2 identical over 7 bases. The V and J ends lost 0 bases and 7 bases, in that order; junction bases with no gene match: 9. Germline assignment: CDR1 SGDLS and CDR2 YYNGEE. This CDR3 spans 16 amino acids. The CDR3 DNA reads as TGTGCCAGCAGCGTAGGCCGGACTAGAGGCAACGGGGAGCTGTTTTTT. Amino acid sequence: CASSVGRTRGNGELFF.

The chain is built from TRBV4-2 and TRBJ2-6, with a weak D call TRBD2 (5 bases). Trimming left V 3 bases short and J 0 bases short, with 12 bases between. Germline CDR1 LGHNA, CDR2 YNFKEQ. The CDR3 is made up of 17 amino acids. CDR3 sequence: CASSHSDSYSGANVLTF. The DNA of the CDR3 is TGTGCCAGCAGCCACTCGGACTCCTACTCTGGGGCCAACGTCCTGACTTTC.

This clone was observed a handful of times. The J gene is TRBJ1-5, the V gene TRBV6-9; 7 bases agree with TRBD1. Trimming at V came to 7 bases and at J to 7 bases, leaving 13 bases not matched to a gene. Germline-derived CDR1 and CDR2 are MNHGY and SVAAGI. This CDR3 is 15 amino acids long. The CDR3 DNA reads as TGTGCCAGCATGAGAATCAGGGGGATGCAACAGCCCCAGCATTTT. As protein: CASMRIRGMQQPQHF.

V usage is TRBV7-8 and J usage is TRBJ2-3, with TRBD2 matching over 8 bases. The CDR3 is made up of 17 amino acids. J gave up 0 bases and V 5 bases, and 10 bases lay outside the gene matches. CDR1 SGHVS and CDR2 FQNEAQ come from the germline V gene. CDR3 in DNA: TGTGCCAGCAGCCTCTCTGGGACGGGGGGGAGCACAGATACGCAGTATTTT. Translating it yields CASSLSGTGGSTDTQYF. The full variable domain, with the rest looked up from reference TRBV7-8 and TRBJ2-3, is GAGVSQSPRYKVAKRGQDVALRCDPISGHVSLFWYQQALGQGPEFLTYFQNEAQLDKSGLPSDRFFAERPEGSVSTLKIQRTQQEDSAVYLCASSLSGTGGSTDTQYFGPGTRLTVL.

CDR3 coding DNA: TGCGCCAGCAGCCAAGATGGTGAAGGGAGGTCTCAGTACTTC. This gives the protein CASSQDGEGRSQYF. J is TRBJ2-4 and V is TRBV4-1, with D tentatively TRBD2 (6 bases). CDR1 is MGHRA and CDR2 is YSYEKL in the germline V gene. The CDR3 sequence is 14 residues long. V shed 0 bases and J shed 12 bases, with 15 bases lying between them.

The rearrangement links TRBV11-2 to TRBJ2-3; no firm D call. Germline CDR1 is SGHAT and CDR2 is FQNNGV. The V gene lost 1 base and the J gene lost 5 bases, with 10 bases spanning the gap. This CDR3 contains 14 residues. The CDR3, as DNA: TGTGCCAGCAGCTTAGTAGGGTCCAGAGATACGCAGTATTTT. It yields the protein CASSLVGSRDTQYF.

This chain uses TRBV6-5 with TRBJ1-4; TRBD1 matches at 9 bases. After removal of 5 bases from V and 3 bases from J, the junction contained 1 base not matched to a gene. This CDR3 comprises 14 residues. CDR1 is MNHEY, CDR2 SVGAGI, per germline. DNA of the CDR3: TGTGCCAGCAGTGGGGACAGGGCTAATGAAAAACTGTTTTTT. It yields the protein CASSGDRANEKLFF.

This rearrangement joins TRBV18 to TRBJ1-1; D is unresolved. V gave up 3 bases and J gave up 3 bases, with 8 bases separating them. This CDR3 has 13 amino acids. Germline CDR1 and CDR2: KGHSH and LQKENI. The CDR3 DNA is TGTGCCAGCTCACCCCCCGGGGACACTGAAGCTTTCTTT. Translation: CASSPPGDTEAFF.

The rearrangement links TRBV2 to TRBJ1-1; D might be TRBD1 (5 bases). Germline V gene lookup returns CDR1 SNHLY and CDR2 FYNNEI. This CDR3 is built from 14 residues. Trimming pared 3 bases from V and 0 bases from J, leaving 8 bases between. CDR3 sequence (DNA): TGTGCCAGCAGTGATAAGGGGATGAACACTGAAGCTTTCTTT. Its protein is CASSDKGMNTEAFF.

Here the CDR3 DNA reads TGTGCCAGCAGCTCACCGGGACTAGCGGGGGAGACTCAAGAGACCCAGTACTTC. Protein product: CASSSPGLAGETQETQYF. The V and J genes are TRBV5-4 and TRBJ2-5, with TRBD2 identical over 14 bases. The CDR3 extends over 18 amino acids. Per the germline V gene, CDR1 is SGHNT and CDR2 is YYREEE (reference sequence). Trimming took 3 bases from V and 2 from J; bases not matched to a gene: 9.